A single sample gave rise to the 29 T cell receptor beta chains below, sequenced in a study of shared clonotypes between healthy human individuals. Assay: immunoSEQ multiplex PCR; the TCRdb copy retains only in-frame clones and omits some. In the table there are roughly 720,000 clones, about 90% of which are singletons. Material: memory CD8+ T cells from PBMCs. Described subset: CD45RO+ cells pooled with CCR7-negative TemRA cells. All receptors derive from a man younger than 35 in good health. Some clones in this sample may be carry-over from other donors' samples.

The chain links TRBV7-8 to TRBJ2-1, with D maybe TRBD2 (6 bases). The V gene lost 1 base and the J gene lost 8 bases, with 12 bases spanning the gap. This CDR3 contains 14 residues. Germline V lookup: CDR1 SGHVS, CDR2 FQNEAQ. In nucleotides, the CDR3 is TGTGCCAGCAGCTTAGACCGGGAGATCGATGAGCAGTTCTTC. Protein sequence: CASSLDREIDEQFF.

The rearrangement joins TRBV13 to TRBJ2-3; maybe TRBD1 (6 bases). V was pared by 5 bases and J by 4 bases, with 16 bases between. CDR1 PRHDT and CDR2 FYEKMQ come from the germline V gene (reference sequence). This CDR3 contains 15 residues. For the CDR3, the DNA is TGTGCCAGCAGCCCAAGGGGGAGATGGGCAGATACGCAGTATTTT. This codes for CASSPRGRWADTQYF.

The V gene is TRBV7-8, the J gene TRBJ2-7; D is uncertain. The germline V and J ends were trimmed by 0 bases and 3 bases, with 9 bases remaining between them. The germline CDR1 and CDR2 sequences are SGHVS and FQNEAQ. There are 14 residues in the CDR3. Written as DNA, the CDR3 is TGTGCCAGCAGCTTAGCGTGGCAGCGCTACGAGCAGTACTTC. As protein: CASSLAWQRYEQYF.

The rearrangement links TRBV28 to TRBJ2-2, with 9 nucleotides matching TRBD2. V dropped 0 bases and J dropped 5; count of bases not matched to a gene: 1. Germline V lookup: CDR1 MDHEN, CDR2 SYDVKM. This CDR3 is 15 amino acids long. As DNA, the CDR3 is TGTGCCAGCAGTTTATGGACTAGCGGAACCGGGGAGCTGTTTTTT. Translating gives CASSLWTSGTGELFF.

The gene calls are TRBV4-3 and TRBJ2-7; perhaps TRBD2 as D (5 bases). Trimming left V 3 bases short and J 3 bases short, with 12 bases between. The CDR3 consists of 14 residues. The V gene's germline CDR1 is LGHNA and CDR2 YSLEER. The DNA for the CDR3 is TGCGCCAGCAGCCAGGCCGGGGTAAGCTACGAGCAGTACTTC. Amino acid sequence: CASSQAGVSYEQYF.

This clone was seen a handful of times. The CDR3 is CASSLAPRLAGRHEQFF. The CDR3 nucleotides read TGTGCCAGCAGTTTAGCTCCCAGACTAGCGGGAAGACATGAGCAGTTCTTC. This chain connects TRBV28 to TRBJ2-1, with 11 bases lining up with TRBD2. This CDR3 spans 17 amino acids. The germline V gene encodes CDR1 MDHEN and CDR2 SYDVKM. J was trimmed by 8 bases and V by 2 bases; bases with no gene match: 11. Full variable domain (outside the CDR3, taken from reference TRBV28 and TRBJ2-1): DVKVTQSSRYLVKRTGEKVFLECVQDMDHENMFWYRQDPGLGLRLIYFSYDVKMKEKGDIPEGYSVSREKKERFSLILESASTNQTSMYLCASSLAPRLAGRHEQFFGPGTRLTVL.

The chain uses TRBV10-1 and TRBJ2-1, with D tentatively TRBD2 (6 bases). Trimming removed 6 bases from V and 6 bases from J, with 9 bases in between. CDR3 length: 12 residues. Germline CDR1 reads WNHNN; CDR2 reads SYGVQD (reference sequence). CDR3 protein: CASSLGGNEQFF. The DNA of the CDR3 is TGCGCCAGCAGCCTGGGAGGCAATGAGCAGTTCTTC.

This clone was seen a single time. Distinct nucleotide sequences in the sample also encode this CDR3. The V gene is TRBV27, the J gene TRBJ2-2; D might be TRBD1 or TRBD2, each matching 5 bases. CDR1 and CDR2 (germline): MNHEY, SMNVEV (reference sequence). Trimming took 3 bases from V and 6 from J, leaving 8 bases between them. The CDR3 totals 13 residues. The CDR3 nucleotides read TGTGCCAGCAGTTTGCGAGGGGCCGGGGAGCTGTTTTTT. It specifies CASSLRGAGELFF.

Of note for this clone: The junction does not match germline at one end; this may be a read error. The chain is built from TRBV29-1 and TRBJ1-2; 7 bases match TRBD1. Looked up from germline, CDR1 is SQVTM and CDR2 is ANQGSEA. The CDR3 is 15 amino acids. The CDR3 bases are TGCAGCGTTGATTTGAAGAGGGGGCATCGGTATGGCTACACCTTT. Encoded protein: CSVDLKRGHRYGYTF.

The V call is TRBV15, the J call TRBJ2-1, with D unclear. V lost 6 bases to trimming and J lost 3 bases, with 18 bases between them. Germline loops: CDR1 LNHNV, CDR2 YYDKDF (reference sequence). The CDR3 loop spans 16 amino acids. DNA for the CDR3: TGTGCCACCAGTCCGTCTAGGGTTGGGTTCTACAATGAGCAGTTCTTC. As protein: CATSPSRVGFYNEQFF. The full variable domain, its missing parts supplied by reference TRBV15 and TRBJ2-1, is DAMVIQNPRYQVTQFGKPVTLSCSQTLNHNVMYWYQQKSSQAPKLLFHYYDKDFNNEADTPDNFQSRRPNTSFCFLDIRSPGLGDTAMYLCATSPSRVGFYNEQFFGPGTRLTVL.

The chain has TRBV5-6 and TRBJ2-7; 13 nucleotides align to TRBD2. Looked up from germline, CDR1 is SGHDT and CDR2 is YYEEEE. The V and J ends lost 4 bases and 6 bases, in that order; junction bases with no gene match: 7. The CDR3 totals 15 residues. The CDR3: CASSPRTSGRVEQYF. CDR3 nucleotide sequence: TGTGCCAGCAGCCCTCGGACTAGCGGGAGAGTCGAGCAGTACTTC.

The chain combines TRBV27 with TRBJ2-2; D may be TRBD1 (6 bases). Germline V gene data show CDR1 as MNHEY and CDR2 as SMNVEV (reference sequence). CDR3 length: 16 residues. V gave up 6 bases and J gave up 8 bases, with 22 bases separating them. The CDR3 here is CASSPGPEGVSGELFF. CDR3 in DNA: TGTGCCAGCAGCCCGGGACCAGAGGGGGTTTCTGGGGAGCTGTTTTTT.

The CDR3 reads CASSLVRVGEQYF. The CDR3 DNA reads as TGTGCCAGCAGCTTAGTTCGGGTAGGGGAGCAGTACTTC. The rearrangement links TRBV7-2 to TRBJ2-7; D unresolved. In germline, CDR1 is SGHTA, CDR2 FQGNSA. The CDR3 is made up of 13 amino acids. The V end was cut by 1 base, the J end by 7 bases, with 11 bases between.

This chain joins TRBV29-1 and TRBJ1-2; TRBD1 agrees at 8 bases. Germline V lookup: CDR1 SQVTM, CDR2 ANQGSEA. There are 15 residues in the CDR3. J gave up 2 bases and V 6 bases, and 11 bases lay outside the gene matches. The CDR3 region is CSVRPTGAKNYGYTF. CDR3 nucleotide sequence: TGCAGCGTCCGACCGACAGGGGCGAAGAACTATGGCTACACCTTC.

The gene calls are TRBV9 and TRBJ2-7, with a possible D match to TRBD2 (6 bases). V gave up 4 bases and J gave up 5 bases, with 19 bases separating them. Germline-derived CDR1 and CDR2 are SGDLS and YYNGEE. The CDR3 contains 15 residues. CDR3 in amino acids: CASSYPRRGVDEQYF. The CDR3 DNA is TGTGCCAGCAGCTACCCCCGGAGGGGTGTTGACGAGCAGTACTTC. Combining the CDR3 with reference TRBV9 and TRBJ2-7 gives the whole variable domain DSGVTQTPKHLITATGQRVTLRCSPRSGDLSVYWYQQSLDQGLQFLIQYYNGEERAKGNILERFSAQQFPDLHSELNLSSLELGDSALYFCASSYPRRGVDEQYFGPGTRLTVT.

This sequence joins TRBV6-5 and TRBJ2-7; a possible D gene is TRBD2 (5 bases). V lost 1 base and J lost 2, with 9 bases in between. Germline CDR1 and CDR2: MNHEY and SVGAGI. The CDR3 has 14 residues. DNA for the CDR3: TGTGCCAGCAGTTACTTCGGGGAAGCCTACGAGCAGTACTTC. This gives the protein CASSYFGEAYEQYF.

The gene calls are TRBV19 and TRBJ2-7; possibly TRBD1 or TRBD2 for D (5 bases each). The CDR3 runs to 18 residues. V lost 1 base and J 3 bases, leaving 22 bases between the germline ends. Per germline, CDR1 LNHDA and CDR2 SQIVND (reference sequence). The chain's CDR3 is CASSIASVGRTPHYEQYF. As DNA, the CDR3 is TGTGCCAGTAGTATAGCTTCGGTGGGACGAACTCCCCACTACGAGCAGTACTTC. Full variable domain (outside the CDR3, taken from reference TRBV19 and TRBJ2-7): DGGITQSPKYLFRKEGQNVTLSCEQNLNHDAMYWYRQDPGQGLRLIYYSQIVNDFQKGDIAEGYSVSREKKESFPLTVTSAQKNPTAFYLCASSIASVGRTPHYEQYFGPGTRLTVT.

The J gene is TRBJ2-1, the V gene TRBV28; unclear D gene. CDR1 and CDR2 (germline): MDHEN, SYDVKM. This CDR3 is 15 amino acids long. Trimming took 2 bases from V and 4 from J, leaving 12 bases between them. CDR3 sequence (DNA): TGTGCCAGCAGTTTAGTCACGGTCGATTACAATGAGCAGTTCTTC. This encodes CASSLVTVDYNEQFF. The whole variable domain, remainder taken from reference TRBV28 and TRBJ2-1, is DVKVTQSSRYLVKRTGEKVFLECVQDMDHENMFWYRQDPGLGLRLIYFSYDVKMKEKGDIPEGYSVSREKKERFSLILESASTNQTSMYLCASSLVTVDYNEQFFGPGTRLTVL.

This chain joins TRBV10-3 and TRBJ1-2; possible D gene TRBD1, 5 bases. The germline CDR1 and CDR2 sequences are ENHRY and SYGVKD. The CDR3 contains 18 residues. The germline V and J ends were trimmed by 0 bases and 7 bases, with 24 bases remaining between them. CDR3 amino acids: CAISESRTGTQYSGGYTF. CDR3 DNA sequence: TGTGCCATCAGTGAGTCCCGAACCGGGACCCAGTACAGTGGTGGCTACACCTTC.

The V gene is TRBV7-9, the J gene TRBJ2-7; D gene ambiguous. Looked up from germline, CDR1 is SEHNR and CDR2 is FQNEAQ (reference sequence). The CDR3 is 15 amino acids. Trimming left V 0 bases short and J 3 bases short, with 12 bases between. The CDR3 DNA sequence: TGTGCCAGCAGCTTAGCTACCGGGTACCTCTACGAGCAGTACTTC. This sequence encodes CASSLATGYLYEQYF.

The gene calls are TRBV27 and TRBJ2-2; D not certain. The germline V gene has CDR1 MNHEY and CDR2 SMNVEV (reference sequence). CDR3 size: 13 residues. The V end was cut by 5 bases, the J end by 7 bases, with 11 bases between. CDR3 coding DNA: TGTGCCAGCAGTCTTGACCTAAGCGGGGAGCTGTTTTTT. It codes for CASSLDLSGELFF.

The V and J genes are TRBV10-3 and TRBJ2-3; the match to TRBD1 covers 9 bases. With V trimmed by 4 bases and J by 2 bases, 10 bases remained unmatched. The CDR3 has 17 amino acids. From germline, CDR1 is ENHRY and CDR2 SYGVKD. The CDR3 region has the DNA TGTGCCATCAGTGGGTTCCGGGACAGGGAGTTCACAGATACGCAGTATTTT. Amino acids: CAISGFRDREFTDTQYF.

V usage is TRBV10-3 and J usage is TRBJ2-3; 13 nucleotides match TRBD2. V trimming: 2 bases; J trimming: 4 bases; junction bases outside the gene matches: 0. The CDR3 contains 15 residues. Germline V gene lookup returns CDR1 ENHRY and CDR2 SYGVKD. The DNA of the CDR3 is TGTGCCATCAGTGAGGGACTAGCGGGAGCAGATACGCAGTATTTT. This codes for CAISEGLAGADTQYF.

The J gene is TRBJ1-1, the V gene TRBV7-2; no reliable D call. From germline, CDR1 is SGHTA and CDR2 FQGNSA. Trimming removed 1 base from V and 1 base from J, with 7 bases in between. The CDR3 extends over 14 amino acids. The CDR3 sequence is CASSLVQGNTEAFF. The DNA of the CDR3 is TGTGCCAGCAGCTTAGTGCAAGGGAACACTGAAGCTTTCTTT.

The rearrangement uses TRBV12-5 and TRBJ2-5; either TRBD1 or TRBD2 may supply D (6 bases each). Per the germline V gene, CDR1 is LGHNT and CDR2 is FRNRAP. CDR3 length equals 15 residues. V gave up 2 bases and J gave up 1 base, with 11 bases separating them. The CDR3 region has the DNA TGTGCTAGTGGTTTGTTACGGGGGCGCCAAGAGACCCAGTACTTC. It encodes CASGLLRGRQETQYF.

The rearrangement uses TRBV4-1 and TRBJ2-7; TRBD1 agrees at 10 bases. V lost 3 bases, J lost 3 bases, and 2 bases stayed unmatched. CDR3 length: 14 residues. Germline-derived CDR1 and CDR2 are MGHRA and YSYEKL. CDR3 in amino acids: CASSQGQGLYEQYF. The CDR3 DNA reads TGCGCCAGCAGCCAGGGACAGGGGCTCTACGAGCAGTACTTC.

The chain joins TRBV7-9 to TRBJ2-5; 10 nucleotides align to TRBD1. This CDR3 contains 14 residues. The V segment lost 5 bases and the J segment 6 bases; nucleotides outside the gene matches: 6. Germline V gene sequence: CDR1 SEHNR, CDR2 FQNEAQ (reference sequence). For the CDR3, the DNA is TGTGCCAGCAGCCCAGACAGGGGGCGGAAGACCCAGTACTTC. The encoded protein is CASSPDRGRKTQYF.

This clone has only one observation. CDR3 region: CATKPTGQGVSGANVLTF. The CDR3 nucleotides are TGTGCCACCAAACCGACGGGACAGGGGGTCTCTGGGGCCAACGTCCTGACTTTC. This chain uses TRBV19 with TRBJ2-6; 11 positions match TRBD1. The CDR3 covers 18 residues. Per germline, CDR1 LNHDA and CDR2 SQIVND (reference sequence). J lost 0 bases, V lost 10 bases, and 11 bases had no gene match.

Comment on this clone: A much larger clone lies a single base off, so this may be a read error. The CDR3, as DNA: TGTGCCAGCAGCCAGGGACAGTACTATGGCTACACCTTC. It encodes CASSQGQYYGYTF. The V and J genes are TRBV7-9 and TRBJ1-2, with TRBD1 matching over 7 bases. V was pared by 5 bases and J by 3 bases, with 3 bases of the junction left unmatched. Looked up from germline, CDR1 is SEHNR and CDR2 is FQNEAQ (reference sequence). The CDR3 consists of 13 residues. Looking up the rest from reference TRBV7-9 and TRBJ1-2 gives the full variable domain: DTGVSQNPRHKITKRGQNVTFRCDPISEHNRLYWYRQTLGQGPEFLTYFQNEAQLEKSRLLSDRFSAERPKGSFSTLEIQRTEQGDSAMYLCASSQGQYYGYTFGSGTRLTVV.